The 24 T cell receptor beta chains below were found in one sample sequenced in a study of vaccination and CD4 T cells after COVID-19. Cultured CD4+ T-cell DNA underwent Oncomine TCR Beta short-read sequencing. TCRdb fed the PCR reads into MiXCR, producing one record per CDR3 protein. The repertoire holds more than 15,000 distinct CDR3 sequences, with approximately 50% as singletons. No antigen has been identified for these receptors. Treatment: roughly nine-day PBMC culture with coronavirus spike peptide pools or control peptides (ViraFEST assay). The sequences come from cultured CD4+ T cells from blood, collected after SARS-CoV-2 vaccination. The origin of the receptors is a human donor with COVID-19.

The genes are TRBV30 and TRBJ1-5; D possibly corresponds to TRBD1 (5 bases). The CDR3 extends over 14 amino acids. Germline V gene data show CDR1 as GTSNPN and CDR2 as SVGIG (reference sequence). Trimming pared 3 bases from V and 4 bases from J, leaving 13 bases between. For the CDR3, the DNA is TGTGCCTGGAGGGCGTCGGGGGGAAATCAGCCCCAGCATTTT. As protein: CAWRASGGNQPQHF.

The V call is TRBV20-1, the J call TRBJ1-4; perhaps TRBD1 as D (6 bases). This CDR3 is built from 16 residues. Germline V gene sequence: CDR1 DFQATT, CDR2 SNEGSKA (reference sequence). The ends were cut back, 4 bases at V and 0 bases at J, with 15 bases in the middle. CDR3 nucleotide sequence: TGCAGTGCTAAAACAGGGTCCCCTGCAACTAATGAAAAACTGTTTTTT. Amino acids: CSAKTGSPATNEKLFF.

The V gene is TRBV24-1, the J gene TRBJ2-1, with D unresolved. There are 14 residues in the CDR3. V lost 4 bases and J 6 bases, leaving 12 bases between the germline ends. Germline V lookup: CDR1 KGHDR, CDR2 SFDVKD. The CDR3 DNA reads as TGTGCCACCAGTGACCCGAACCCTCTCAATGAGCAGTTCTTC. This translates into CATSDPNPLNEQFF.

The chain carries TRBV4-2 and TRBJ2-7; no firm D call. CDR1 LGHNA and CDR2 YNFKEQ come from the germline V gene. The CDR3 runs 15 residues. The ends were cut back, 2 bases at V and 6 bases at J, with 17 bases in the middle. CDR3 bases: TGTGCCAGCAGCCAAAACCGGGCCCCTCGCCTCGAGCAGTACTTC. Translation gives CASSQNRAPRLEQYF.

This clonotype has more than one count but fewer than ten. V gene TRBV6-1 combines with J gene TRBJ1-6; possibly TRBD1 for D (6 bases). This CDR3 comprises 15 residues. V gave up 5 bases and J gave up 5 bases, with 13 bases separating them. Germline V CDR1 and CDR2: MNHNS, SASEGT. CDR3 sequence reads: CASSPRDINNSPLHF. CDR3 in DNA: TGTGCCAGCAGTCCCCGGGACATCAATAATTCACCCCTCCACTTT.

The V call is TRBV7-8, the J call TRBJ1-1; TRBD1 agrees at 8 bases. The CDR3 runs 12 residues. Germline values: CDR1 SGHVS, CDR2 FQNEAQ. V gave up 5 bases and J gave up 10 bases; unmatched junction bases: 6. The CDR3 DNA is TGTGCCAGCAGCGAACAGGGGGGGGGAGCTTTCTTT. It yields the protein CASSEQGGGAFF. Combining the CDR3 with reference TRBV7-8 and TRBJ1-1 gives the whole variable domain GAGVSQSPRYKVAKRGQDVALRCDPISGHVSLFWYQQALGQGPEFLTYFQNEAQLDKSGLPSDRFFAERPEGSVSTLKIQRTQQEDSAVYLCASSEQGGGAFFGQGTRLTVV.

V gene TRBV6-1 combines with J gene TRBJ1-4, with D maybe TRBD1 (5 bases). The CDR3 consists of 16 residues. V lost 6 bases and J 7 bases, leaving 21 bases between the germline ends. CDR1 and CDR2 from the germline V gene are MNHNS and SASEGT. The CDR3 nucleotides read TGTGCCAGCAGCCCCGGGGCCCCCCGTAGTGGTGAAAAACTGTTTTTT. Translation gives CASSPGAPRSGEKLFF.

CDR3 nucleotide sequence: TGTGCCAGCCCAGAAGGTAAGGGGTACGAGCAGTACTTC. This gives the protein CASPEGKGYEQYF. The chain is built from TRBV18 and TRBJ2-7; a weak D match, TRBD1 (5 bases). V lost 8 bases and J 4 bases, leaving 15 bases between the germline ends. Germline values: CDR1 KGHSH, CDR2 LQKENI. The CDR3 is 13 amino acids.

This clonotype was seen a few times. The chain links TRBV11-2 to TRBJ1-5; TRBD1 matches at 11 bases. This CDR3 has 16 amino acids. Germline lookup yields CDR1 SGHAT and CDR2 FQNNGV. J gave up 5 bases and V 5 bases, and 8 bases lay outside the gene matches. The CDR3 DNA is TGTGCCAGCAGCCCGGGGACAGGGGGATCACATCAGCCCCAGCATTTT. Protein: CASSPGTGGSHQPQHF.

The CDR3 coding sequence is TGTGCCAGTAGGTATCTGGGGAGTGATGGCTACACCTTC. Encoded protein: CASRYLGSDGYTF. This chain joins TRBV19 and TRBJ1-2; D ambiguous. Germline CDR1 LNHDA, CDR2 SQIVND (reference sequence). Trimming removed 6 bases from V and 6 bases from J, with 14 bases in between. The CDR3 contains 13 residues.

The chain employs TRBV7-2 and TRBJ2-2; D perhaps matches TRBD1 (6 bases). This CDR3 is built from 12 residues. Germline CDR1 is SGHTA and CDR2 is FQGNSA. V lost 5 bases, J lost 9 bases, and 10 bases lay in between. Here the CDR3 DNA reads TGTGCCAGCAGCCCACAGGGCCGGGAGCTGTTTTTT. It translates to CASSPQGRELFF.

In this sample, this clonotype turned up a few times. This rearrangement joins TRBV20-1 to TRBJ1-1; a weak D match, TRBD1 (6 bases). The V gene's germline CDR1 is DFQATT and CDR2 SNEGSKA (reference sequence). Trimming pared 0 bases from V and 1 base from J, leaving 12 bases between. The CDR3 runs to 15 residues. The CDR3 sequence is CSARDPGTTNTEAFF. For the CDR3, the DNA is TGCAGTGCTAGAGACCCCGGGACAACGAACACTGAAGCTTTCTTT.

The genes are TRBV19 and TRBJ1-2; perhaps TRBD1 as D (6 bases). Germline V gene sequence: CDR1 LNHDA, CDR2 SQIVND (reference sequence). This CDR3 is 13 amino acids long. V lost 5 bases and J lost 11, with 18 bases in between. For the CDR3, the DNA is TGTGCCAGTAGTCTCATGGCAGGGGAGACTTACACCTTC. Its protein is CASSLMAGETYTF.

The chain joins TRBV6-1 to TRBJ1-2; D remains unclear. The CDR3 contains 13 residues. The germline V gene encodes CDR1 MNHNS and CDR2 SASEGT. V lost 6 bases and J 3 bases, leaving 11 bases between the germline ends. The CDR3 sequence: CASRKNRDYGYTF. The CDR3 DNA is TGTGCCAGCAGGAAAAACCGGGACTATGGCTACACCTTC.

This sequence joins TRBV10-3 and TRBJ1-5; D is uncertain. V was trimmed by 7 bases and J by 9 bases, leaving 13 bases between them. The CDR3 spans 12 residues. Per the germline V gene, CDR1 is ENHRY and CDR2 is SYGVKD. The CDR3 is CAIKSSDGPQHF. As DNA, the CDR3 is TGTGCCATCAAGTCCTCTGATGGGCCCCAGCATTTT.

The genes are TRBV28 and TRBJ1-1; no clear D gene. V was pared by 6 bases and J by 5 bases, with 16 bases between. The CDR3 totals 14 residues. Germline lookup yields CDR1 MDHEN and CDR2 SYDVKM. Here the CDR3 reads CASSRKPGWTEAFF. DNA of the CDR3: TGTGCCAGCAGCCGAAAACCGGGTTGGACTGAAGCTTTCTTT.

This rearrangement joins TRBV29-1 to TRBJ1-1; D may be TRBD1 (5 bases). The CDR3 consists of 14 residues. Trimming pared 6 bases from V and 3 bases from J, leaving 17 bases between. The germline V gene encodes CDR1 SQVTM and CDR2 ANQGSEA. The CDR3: CSVGQAVLHTEAFF. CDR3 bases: TGCAGCGTGGGGCAGGCAGTTCTGCACACTGAAGCTTTCTTT.

CDR3 nucleotides: TGTGCCAGCAGCTTAGGGGGGGAACGAAACACCATATATTTT. This translates into CASSLGGERNTIYF. This chain links TRBV7-2 with TRBJ1-3; maybe TRBD1 (5 bases). Germline CDR1 is SGHTA and CDR2 is FQGNSA. The germline V and J ends were trimmed by 1 base and 5 bases, with 9 bases remaining between them. CDR3 length: 14 amino acids.

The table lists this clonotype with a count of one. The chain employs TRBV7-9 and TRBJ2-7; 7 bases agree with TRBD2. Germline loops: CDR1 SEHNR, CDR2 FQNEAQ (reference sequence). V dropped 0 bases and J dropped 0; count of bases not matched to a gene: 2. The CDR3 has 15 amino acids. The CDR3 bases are TGTGCCAGCAGCTTAGCGGGGGGGAGCTCCTACGAGCAGTACTTC. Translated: CASSLAGGSSYEQYF.

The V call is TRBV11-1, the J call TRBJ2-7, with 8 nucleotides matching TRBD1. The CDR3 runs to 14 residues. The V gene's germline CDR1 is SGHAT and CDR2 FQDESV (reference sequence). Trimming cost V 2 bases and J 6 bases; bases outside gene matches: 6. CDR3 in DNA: TGTGCCAGCAGCTTAACGACAGGGGTAAGCGAGCAGTACTTC. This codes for CASSLTTGVSEQYF.

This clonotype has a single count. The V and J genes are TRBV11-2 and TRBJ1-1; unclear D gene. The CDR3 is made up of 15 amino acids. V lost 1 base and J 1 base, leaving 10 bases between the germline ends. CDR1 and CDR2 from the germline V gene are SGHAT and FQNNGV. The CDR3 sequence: CASSLGPGRNTEAFF. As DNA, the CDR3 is TGTGCCAGCAGCTTAGGTCCGGGGAGGAACACTGAAGCTTTCTTT. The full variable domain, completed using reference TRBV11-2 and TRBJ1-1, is EAGVAQSPRYKIIEKRQSVAFWCNPISGHATLYWYQQILGQGPKLLIQFQNNGVVDDSQLPKDRFSAERLKGVDSTLKIQPAKLEDSAVYLCASSLGPGRNTEAFFGQGTRLTVV.

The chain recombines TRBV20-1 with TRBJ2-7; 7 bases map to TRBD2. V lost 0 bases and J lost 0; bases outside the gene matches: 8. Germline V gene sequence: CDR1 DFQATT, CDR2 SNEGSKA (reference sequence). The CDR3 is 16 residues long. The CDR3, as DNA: TGCAGTGCTAGAGATCCGGGGAGCGGGGTCTCCTACGAGCAGTACTTC. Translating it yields CSARDPGSGVSYEQYF.

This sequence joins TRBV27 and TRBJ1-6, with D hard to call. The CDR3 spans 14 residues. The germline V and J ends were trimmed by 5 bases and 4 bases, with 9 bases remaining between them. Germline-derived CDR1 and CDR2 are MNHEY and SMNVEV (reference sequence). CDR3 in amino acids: CASSALGYNSPLHF. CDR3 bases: TGTGCCAGCAGTGCACTAGGATATAATTCACCCCTCCACTTT.

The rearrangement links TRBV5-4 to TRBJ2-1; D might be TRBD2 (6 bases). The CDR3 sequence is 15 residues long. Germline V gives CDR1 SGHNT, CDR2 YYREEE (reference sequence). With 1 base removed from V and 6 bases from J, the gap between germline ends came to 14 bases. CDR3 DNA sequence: TGTGCCAGCAGCTTGCCCCCCTCGGGGGTCAATGAGCAGTTCTTC. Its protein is CASSLPPSGVNEQFF.